The 24 T cell receptor beta chains listed next were all sequenced from one sample in a study of T cells in women clearing cervical HPV infection. The data were produced by immunoSEQ multiplex PCR, yet TCRdb's version contains in-frame clones alone and is incomplete. The repertoire table contains some 40,000 clones. Sequencing input: blood buffy coat. These receptors all come from a woman aged 18-69 years with a cervical HPV16 infection that either progressed to CIN3+ or cleared (not recorded which).

Regarding this clone: The observed sequence ends 3 residues before the CDR3 terminus, with the missing tail filled in from the germline J gene. The chain links TRBV6-2 or TRBV6-3 to TRBJ1-1; 7 positions agree with TRBD1. The germline gives CDR1 MNHEY, CDR2 SVGEGT. V lost 5 bases to trimming and J lost 4 bases; unmatched junction nucleotides: 13. This CDR3 has 16 amino acids. CDR3 residues: CASSRQGPAHGTEAFF. CDR3 bases read: TGTGCCAGCAGTAGACAGGGCCCCGCGCATGGCACTGAA.

Regarding this clone: The CDR3 goes on 3 residues after the read ends, and that part is filled in from the germline J gene. The chain uses TRBV11-2 and TRBJ2-5, with TRBD2 as a possible D gene (6 bases). The germline V gene has CDR1 SGHAT and CDR2 FQNNGV. Trimming removed 2 bases at V and 7 bases at J, with 11 bases between. There are 13 residues in the CDR3. The sequenced CDR3 bases are TGTGCCAGCAGCTTAATTGGAGGGGCGACC. Protein sequence: CASSLIGGAT. The whole CDR3 is CASSLIGGATQYF.

As concerns this clone: Read data end 3 residues before the CDR3 end; the end is taken from the germline J gene. The gene calls are TRBV2 and TRBJ2-1; maybe TRBD2 (5 bases). V was pared by 6 bases and J by 8 bases, with 20 bases between. CDR3 length: 15 residues. CDR1 and CDR2 (germline): SNHLY, FYNNEI. This chain's CDR3 is CASSDQVRALDEQFF. CDR3 DNA, as far as it was read: TGTGCCAGCAGCGACCAGGTGCGGGCCCTTGATGAG. Full variable domain (missing parts from reference TRBV2 and TRBJ2-1): EPEVTQTPSHQVTQMGQEVILRCVPISNHLYFYWYRQILGQKVEFLVSFYNNEISEKSEIFDDQFSVERPDGSNFTLKIRSTKLEDSAMYFCASSDQVRALDEQFFGPGTRLTVL.

About this clone: The read ends 3 residues shy of where the CDR3 ends; the end is completed using the germline J gene. This sequence joins TRBV11-2 and TRBJ2-7, with 8 bases identical to TRBD1. Germline V gives CDR1 SGHAT, CDR2 FQNNGV. V was pared by 5 bases and J by 6 bases, with 9 bases of the junction left unmatched. CDR3 length: 14 residues. The CDR3 is CASSPGTGGFEQYF. CDR3 bases read: TGTGCCAGCAGCCCCGGGACAGGAGGGTTCGAG. The variable domain in full, with the rest retrieved from reference TRBV11-2 and TRBJ2-7, is EAGVAQSPRYKIIEKRQSVAFWCNPISGHATLYWYQQILGQGPKLLIQFQNNGVVDDSQLPKDRFSAERLKGVDSTLKIQPAKLEDSAVYLCASSPGTGGFEQYFGPGTRLTVT.

Remarks on this clone: The sequence runs out 3 residues before the end of the CDR3; the remainder is reconstructed from the germline J gene. J is TRBJ2-1 and V is TRBV7-6; D is unresolved. V was shortened by 1 base and J by 6 bases, with 10 bases between the two germline ends. There are 14 residues in the CDR3. Germline V gene sequence: CDR1 SGHVS, CDR2 FNYEAQ. The sequenced part of the CDR3 DNA is TGTGCCAGCAGCTTAGGAGAGTCGGGCAATGAG. The encoded protein is CASSLGESGNE. The whole CDR3 sequence is CASSLGESGNEQFF. The full variable domain, its missing parts supplied by reference TRBV7-6 and TRBJ2-1, is GAGVSQSPRYKVTKRGQDVALRCDPISGHVSLYWYRQALGQGPEFLTYFNYEAQQDKSGLPNDRFSAERPEGSISTLTIQRTEQRDSAMYRCASSLGESGNEQFFGPGTRLTVL.

Concerning this clone itself: With the read ending 3 residues before the CDR3 end, the germline J gene is used to fill in that end. The rearrangement uses TRBV20-1 and TRBJ1-2; D is undetermined. Germline values: CDR1 DFQATT, CDR2 SNEGSKA (reference sequence). The CDR3 is made up of 13 amino acids. The CDR3 loop is CSAMVIAKNIYTF. Incomplete CDR3 DNA: TGCAGTGCTATGGTAATAGCCAAAAACATC.

Turning to this clone: The read falls 3 residues short of the CDR3 end, and the missing part is taken from the germline J gene. The V and J genes are TRBV16 and TRBJ1-2; 8 bases fit TRBD1. CDR1 KGHSY and CDR2 FQNENV come from the germline V gene. CDR3 length: 16 residues. V lost 3 bases, J lost 4 bases, and 10 bases stayed unmatched. The CDR3 sequence is CASSHTWGGQVYGYTF. The CDR3 DNA, read in part, is TGTGCCAGCAGCCATACCTGGGGGGGACAGGTCTATGGC.

As concerns this clone: The read gets to within 3 residues of the CDR3 end, and the germline J gene fills in the rest. The V gene is TRBV20-1, the J gene TRBJ1-1; TRBD1 is a possible D gene (5 bases). The CDR3 totals 13 residues. Germline assignment: CDR1 DFQATT and CDR2 SNEGSKA (reference sequence). The V end lost 1 base, the J end lost 5 bases, and 11 bases lay between the germline ends. This CDR3 is CSARGGGRTEAFF. The sequenced part of the CDR3 DNA is TGCAGTGCTAGAGGCGGGGGTCGAACTGAA.

Points on this clone: The CDR3 end is not reached by the read, which stops 3 residues before it; the germline J gene fills it in. This chain joins TRBV20-1 and TRBJ2-7, with D maybe TRBD2 (6 bases). The germline V gene encodes CDR1 DFQATT and CDR2 SNEGSKA (reference sequence). Trimming cost V 1 base and J 2 bases, with 15 bases left between them. The CDR3 is 15 amino acids. The part of the CDR3 DNA that was read is TGCAGTGCTAGAGGGTTGCGGGATTTTCCCTACGAG. It is translated as CSARGLRDFPYE. In full, the CDR3 reads CSARGLRDFPYEQYF.

In regard to this clone: The read terminates 3 residues ahead of where the CDR3 ends, so the germline J gene completes it. The chain joins TRBV12-3 or TRBV12-4 to TRBJ2-7; possibly TRBD1 for D (5 bases). There are 14 residues in the CDR3. Trimming stripped 3 bases from V and 2 bases from J, with 11 bases between. The CDR3 reads CASSLWGPTYEQYF. The CDR3 bases that were read are TGTGCCAGCAGTTTGTGGGGCCCTACCTACGAG.

With respect to this clone: The missing CDR3 end, 3 residues past where the read stops, is filled in from the germline J gene. The V gene is TRBV18, the J gene TRBJ1-4; 11 bases are a match to TRBD1. The CDR3 sequence is 17 residues long. The germline V gene has CDR1 KGHSH and CDR2 LQKENI. CDR3 residues: CASSIGQGAAGANVLFF. The CDR3 bases that were read are TGTGCCAGCTCAATCGGACAGGGGGCAGCTGGGGCCAACGTA.

Worth noting for this clone: Sequencing ends 3 residues short of the CDR3 end; the germline J gene provides the rest. The chain has TRBV7-2 and TRBJ2-1, with 10 positions matching TRBD2. Looked up from germline, CDR1 is SGHTA and CDR2 is FQGNSA. V was clipped by 5 bases and J by 6 bases; unmatched bases: 7. The CDR3 has 15 residues. The CDR3 sequence is CASSGSGGASNEQFF. The sequenced CDR3 bases are TGTGCCAGCAGCGGGAGCGGGGGGGCCAGCAATGAG. The variable domain in full, completed from reference TRBV7-2 and TRBJ2-1, reads GAGVSQSPSNKVTEKGKDVELRCDPISGHTALYWYRQSLGQGLEFLIYFQGNSAPDKSGLPSDRFSAERTGGSVSTLTIQRTQQEDSAVYLCASSGSGGASNEQFFGPGTRLTVL.

Notes on this clone: The read halts 3 residues ahead of the CDR3 end, with the missing end drawn from the germline J gene. The chain is built from TRBV19 and TRBJ1-2, with D uncertain. Looked up from germline, CDR1 is LNHDA and CDR2 is SQIVND (reference sequence). This CDR3 is 15 amino acids long. This chain's CDR3 is CASSIGPTASYEYTF. The DNA read from the CDR3 is TGTGCCAGTAGTATTGGGCCGACCGCTTCCTACGAG. Full variable domain (rest looked up from reference TRBV19 and TRBJ1-2): DGGITQSPKYLFRKEGQNVTLSCEQNLNHDAMYWYRQDPGQGLRLIYYSQIVNDFQKGDIAEGYSVSREKKESFPLTVTSAQKNPTAFYLCASSIGPTASYEYTFGSGTRLTVV.

Comment on this clone: The CDR3 goes on 3 residues after the read ends, and that part is filled in from the germline J gene. The gene calls are TRBV7-2 and TRBJ1-1; possibly TRBD1 for D (6 bases). The ends were cut back, 6 bases at V and 4 bases at J, with 18 bases in the middle. In germline, CDR1 is SGHTA, CDR2 FQGNSA. The CDR3 runs to 15 residues. CDR3 bases read: TGTGCCAGCAGAACCACAGGGCGCGGGAGCACTGAA. It codes for CASRTTGRGSTE. The entire CDR3 protein reads CASRTTGRGSTEAFF.

For this clone: Sequencing ends 3 residues short of the CDR3 end; the germline J gene provides the rest. V usage is TRBV20-1 and J usage is TRBJ2-1; 7 nucleotides line up with TRBD2. V lost 0 bases, J lost 1 base, and 3 bases stayed unmatched. This CDR3 spans 15 amino acids. Germline V CDR1 and CDR2: DFQATT, SNEGSKA (reference sequence). CDR3 region: CSARDPGGSYNEQFF. CDR3 DNA, as far as it was read: TGCAGTGCTAGAGACCCGGGGGGTTCCTACAATGAG.

Worth noting for this clone: The missing CDR3 end, 3 residues past where the read stops, is filled in from the germline J gene. The gene calls are TRBV30 and TRBJ2-2, with TRBD2 identical over 9 bases. CDR3 length: 15 amino acids. With 4 bases clipped from V and 2 bases from J, the junction kept 5 bases outside the gene matches. Per the germline V gene, CDR1 is GTSNPN and CDR2 is SVGIG (reference sequence). CDR3: CAWTGLAPNTGELFF. The DNA read from the CDR3 is TGTGCCTGGACCGGACTAGCGCCTAACACCGGGGAG.

Concerning this clone itself: The read comes to an end 3 residues before the CDR3 does, leaving the germline J gene to fill in the end. This sequence joins TRBV11-3 and TRBJ2-2; 11 nucleotides agree with TRBD2. Germline V lookup: CDR1 SGHNT, CDR2 YENEEA. The CDR3 consists of 15 residues. After removal of 5 bases from V and 3 bases from J, the junction contained 2 bases not matched to a gene. The CDR3 region is CASSPLAGDTGELFF. CDR3 DNA, as far as it was read: TGTGCCAGCAGCCCACTAGCGGGGGACACCGGGGAG.

The CDR3: CASSLGGTSYGYTF. The sequenced CDR3 bases are TGCGCCAGCAGCTTGGGGGGAACTAGCTATGGC. The chain joins TRBV5-1 to TRBJ1-2, with unresolved D. Read coverage stops 3 residues before the CDR3 terminus; the germline J gene supplies the remainder. The CDR3 sequence is 14 residues long. V was trimmed by 0 bases and J by 4 bases, leaving 10 bases between them. Germline V gene lookup returns CDR1 SGHRS and CDR2 YFSETQ.

As regards this clone: From the germline J gene comes the end of the CDR3, since the read stops 3 residues before it. The chain combines TRBV5-4 with TRBJ2-3, with 8 bases that match TRBD1. This CDR3 spans 14 amino acids. After removal of 6 bases from V and 3 bases from J, the junction contained 6 bases not matched to a gene. Germline CDR1 reads SGHNT; CDR2 reads YYREEE (reference sequence). The CDR3 region is CASIDRTGTDTQYF. CDR3 bases read: TGTGCCAGCATCGACCGGACAGGGACAGATACG.

With regard to this clone: The CDR3 end lies 3 residues beyond the end of the read and is filled in from the germline J gene. V is TRBV29-1 and J is TRBJ2-2; the match to TRBD1 covers 9 bases. J was trimmed by 4 bases and V by 7 bases; bases with no gene match: 7. The germline gives CDR1 SQVTM, CDR2 ANQGSEA. CDR3 length: 14 amino acids. The CDR3 bases that were read are TGCAGCGCCGCCCTGACAGGGGGCACCGGGGAG. This sequence encodes CSAALTGGTGE. The full CDR3 protein is CSAALTGGTGELFF.

About this clone: The sequence runs out 3 residues before the end of the CDR3; the remainder is reconstructed from the germline J gene. The V call is TRBV7-8, the J call TRBJ2-1; D is perhaps TRBD1 (5 bases). This CDR3 spans 13 amino acids. Germline V gives CDR1 SGHVS, CDR2 FQNEAQ. The V end was cut by 5 bases, the J end by 5 bases, with 10 bases between. CDR3 DNA, as far as it was read: TGTGCCAGCAGCACCAGACAGAACAATGAG. It specifies CASSTRQNNE. The complete CDR3 reads CASSTRQNNEQFF.

Details on this clone: The read ends 3 residues shy of where the CDR3 ends; the end is completed using the germline J gene. This chain connects TRBV5-1 to TRBJ1-4; D gene ambiguous. CDR1 is SGHRS and CDR2 is YFSETQ in the germline V gene. The length of the CDR3 is 15 residues. This CDR3 is CASSFGDSYNSPLFF. Incomplete CDR3 DNA: TGCGCCAGCAGCTTCGGGGATTCCTATAATTCACCA.

Concerning this clone itself: The read stops 3 residues short of the end of the CDR3; the missing end is completed from the germline J gene. This chain joins TRBV18 and TRBJ2-5; 11 bases are shared with TRBD2. V was pared by 3 bases and J by 4 bases, with 4 bases of the junction left unmatched. This CDR3 spans 15 amino acids. Germline V gene sequence: CDR1 KGHSH, CDR2 LQKENI. The part of the CDR3 DNA that was read is TGTGCCAGCTCACCCGTAGCGGGAGGGCGAGAGACC. Its protein is CASSPVAGGRET. The whole CDR3 sequence is CASSPVAGGRETQYF.

Partial CDR3 DNA: TGTGCCAGTAGTAGGGACAAGGCCGGTCAGGGAAACGGC. It codes for CASSRDKAGQGNG. The whole CDR3 protein is CASSRDKAGQGNGYTF. J is TRBJ1-2 and V is TRBV19; a weak D match, TRBD1 (6 bases). Read coverage stops 3 residues before the CDR3 terminus; the germline J gene supplies the remainder. The CDR3 is 16 residues long. CDR1 LNHDA and CDR2 SQIVND come from the germline V gene (reference sequence).